A selection of T cell receptor beta chains follows, all from one sample in a study of T-cell reconstitution after alpha-beta-depleted transplantation in children. TCRdb analysed the PCR reads with MiXCR anew, one entry per CDR3 protein. The sample lists about 400,000 distinct CDR3 sequences, just over 20% occurring once. Sequenced material: PBMCs from the stem cell graft donor, taken from the stem cell graft. The source is a human donor who donated a stem cell graft to a child with acute myeloid leukemia. The CDR3 runs from the conserved cysteine through the conserved F or W. A D gene is named only where the DNA matches it firmly. Only some rows state a clone size, as once, few, many or a class for expanded clones.

clone size	V gene	J gene	D gene	CDR3 DNA	CDR3 protein
NA	TRBV10-3	TRBJ1-5	TRBD1	TGTGCCATCAGTGAGTCGACAGGGACCTCGGCCCAGCATTTT	CAISESTGTSAQHF
NA	TRBV6-1	TRBJ2-5	NA	TGTGCCAGCAGTGATTGGACTGGAAAAGAGACCCAGTACTTC	CASSDWTGKETQYF
NA	TRBV5-1	TRBJ2-7	TRBD1	TGCGCCAGCAGCTTGGAACAGGGGACAGGCTACGAGCAGTACTTC	CASSLEQGTGYEQYF
few	TRBV6-5	TRBJ2-7	NA	TGTGCCAGCAGTTACTCTCGATACTCCGGGACTTTCGAGCAGTACTTC	CASSYSRYSGTFEQYF
NA	TRBV15	TRBJ1-1	NA	TGTGCCACCAGCGGAATCGACAGGCCTGAAGCTTTCTTT	CATSGIDRPEAFF
NA	TRBV10-3	TRBJ2-7	TRBD2	TGTCCCCTACTAGCGGGAGATGGCTACGAGCAGTACTTC	CPLLAGDGYEQYF
few	TRBV7-6	TRBJ2-1	TRBD2	TGTGCCAGCAGACCAACTAGCGGGAGGAACCTCAATGAGCAGTTCTTC	CASRPTSGRNLNEQFF
many	TRBV13	TRBJ2-7	NA	TGTGCCAGCAGCTCATGGAGAGGGCCCGATGCCGAGCAGTACTTC	CASSSWRGPDAEQYF
NA	TRBV20-1	TRBJ2-7	NA	TGCAGTGCTAGAGATCCTGAAGGGACGGGACTCTACGAGCAGTACTTC	CSARDPEGTGLYEQYF
NA	TRBV29-1	TRBJ2-1	TRBD1	TGCAGCCACAGACAGGGAAGCTCCTACAATGAGCAGTTCTTC	CSHRQGSSYNEQFF
few	TRBV12-3/TRBV12-4	TRBJ1-2	TRBD1	TGTGCCAGCAGTCTAACGACAGGGGACGGCTACACCTTC	CASSLTTGDGYTF
many	TRBV20-1	TRBJ2-1	NA	TGCGGGGACCGGGGAAACAATGAGCAGTTCTTC	CGDRGNNEQFF
NA	TRBV5-1	TRBJ2-2	NA	TGCGCCAGCAGCCACGGGGACCGAAACGGGGAGCTGTTTTTT	CASSHGDRNGELFF
NA	TRBV24-1	TRBJ2-3	NA	TGTGCCACCAGTGATTTGGCTAGCAGAGATACGCAGTATTTT	CATSDLASRDTQYF
NA	TRBV2	TRBJ2-5	TRBD1	TGTGCCAGCAACGCGGACAGGGCCCAAGAGACCCAGTACTTC	CASNADRAQETQYF
many	TRBV20-1	TRBJ2-3	NA	TGCAGTGCTTGGACTAACGGCGCAGATACGCAGTATTTT	CSAWTNGADTQYF
NA	TRBV27	TRBJ2-7	TRBD1	TGTGCCAGCAGCGTCCGGGACAGGGGCTCCTACGAGCAGTACTTC	CASSVRDRGSYEQYF
NA	TRBV10-3	TRBJ2-3	NA	TGTGCCATCAAGCAGACGGGGAGTCGAGGGGATACGCAGTATTTT	CAIKQTGSRGDTQYF
few	TRBV21-1	TRBJ2-5	NA	TGTGCCAGCAGACCTCGGGACAGACAAGAGACCCAGTACTTC	CASRPRDRQETQYF
NA	TRBV6-2/TRBV6-3	TRBJ2-7	NA	TGTGCCAGCAGTTACGGGCAGGGGATTTCCTACGAGCAGTACTTC	CASSYGQGISYEQYF
NA	TRBV12-3/TRBV12-4	TRBJ2-1	TRBD2	TGTGCCAGCAGTTTAAGGATTAGACTAGCGGGGGAAACTTACAATGAGCAGTTCTTC	CASSLRIRLAGETYNEQFF
NA	TRBV5-1	TRBJ2-1	TRBD2	TGCGCCAGCAGCCCCAAAAGGACTAGCGGGAGTTACAATGAGCAGTTCTTC	CASSPKRTSGSYNEQFF
NA	TRBV4-2	TRBJ2-5	NA	TGTGCCAGCAGCCGTGAGATTCGTCAAGAGACCCAGTACTTC	CASSREIRQETQYF
many	TRBV29-1	TRBJ2-1	TRBD1	TGCAGCGTTGGTGGACAGGGGGGAGACAATGAGCAGTTCTTC	CSVGGQGGDNEQFF
NA	TRBV12-3/TRBV12-4	TRBJ2-1	TRBD2	TGTGCCAGCAGTGACCACAGCGGGAGGGACCAGTTCTTC	CASSDHSGRDQFF
NA	TRBV7-2	TRBJ1-6	NA	TGTGCCAGCAGCTTAGATCGGGTGGGGGGTAATTCACCCCTCCACTTT	CASSLDRVGGNSPLHF
NA	TRBV27	TRBJ2-4	NA	TGTGCCAGCAGTTCGGACTTTACGTCTGCCAAAAACATTCAGTACTTC	CASSSDFTSAKNIQYF
few	TRBV5-1	TRBJ2-1	TRBD1	TGCGCCAGCAGCTCCCGACAGGGGGCATCGGCCAATGAGCAGTTCTTC	CASSSRQGASANEQFF
NA	TRBV18	TRBJ2-3	TRBD2	TGTGCCAGCTCAAATAGCGGGAGTGAAGATACGCAGTATTTT	CASSNSGSEDTQYF
few	TRBV4-1	TRBJ2-1	NA	TGCGCCAGCAGCCACGAGACTAGTGAGGCCTACAATGAGCAGTTCTTC	CASSHETSEAYNEQFF
NA	TRBV5-1	TRBJ2-7	NA	TGCGCCAGCAGCTTGTCGGGGGCAGTCCTGGGCGAGCAGTACTTC	CASSLSGAVLGEQYF
many	TRBV20-1	TRBJ2-5	TRBD2	TGCAGTGCTAGGAGGGGGACTAGCGGGGAAGAGACCCAGTACTTC	CSARRGTSGEETQYF
NA	TRBV5-1	TRBJ2-1	NA	TGCGCCAGCAGCTTGGGCCTGGGGACTTCTAGCTCCTACAATGAGCAGTTCTTC	CASSLGLGTSSSYNEQFF
NA	TRBV20-1	TRBJ2-3	TRBD2	TGCAGTGCTAGAGATCTGTTACTAGCGGGAGGACTTAGGGATACGCAGTATTTT	CSARDLLLAGGLRDTQYF
few	TRBV10-3	TRBJ2-7	TRBD2	TGTGCCATAGGATCGGAGACTAGCGGGGGACTATTCGGGTACGAGCAGTACTTC	CAIGSETSGGLFGYEQYF
NA	TRBV4-3	TRBJ2-2	NA	TGCGCCAGCAGCCAAGTGCCCAGCGGGAACACCGGGGAGCTGTTTTTT	CASSQVPSGNTGELFF
few	TRBV4-2	TRBJ2-1	TRBD1	TGTGCCAGCAGCCAAGTAGGGGGCGAGTCCTACAATGAGCAGTTCTTC	CASSQVGGESYNEQFF
NA	TRBV7-9	TRBJ2-1	TRBD1	TGTGCCAGCACCTGGGACAGTAACTTCAATGAGCAGTTCTTC	CASTWDSNFNEQFF
NA	TRBV5-1	TRBJ1-6	NA	TGCGCCAGCAGCTTGGAGGCAGGGGTGGTTTCACCCCTCCACTTT	CASSLEAGVVSPLHF
many	TRBV29-1	TRBJ2-7	NA	TGCAGCGTATCGGGGACAAGAGCTTACGAGCAGTACTTC	CSVSGTRAYEQYF
many	TRBV12-3/TRBV12-4	TRBJ1-1	TRBD1	TGTGCCAGCAGGTCGGACAGGGCAATGAACACTGAAGCTTTCTTT	CASRSDRAMNTEAFF
few	TRBV9	TRBJ2-7	TRBD1	TGTGCCAGCAGCTCTAGGACAGGTTTATACGAGCAGTACTTC	CASSSRTGLYEQYF
NA	TRBV6-1	TRBJ2-2	NA	TGTGCCAGCAGCCACGAGTACCAACACACCGGGGAGCTGTTTTTT	CASSHEYQHTGELFF
few	TRBV28	TRBJ2-1	TRBD1	TGTGCCAGTACAGGGGGCCAACTCTCCTACAATGAGCAGTTCTTC	CASTGGQLSYNEQFF
NA	TRBV25-1	TRBJ1-6	TRBD1	TGTGCCAGCAGCCAGGTCACCGGGACAGGTGATTCACCCCTCCACTTT	CASSQVTGTGDSPLHF
NA	TRBV20-1	TRBJ2-1	NA	TGCAGTGCCTACCGCGGGCCCGGGGATGAGCAGTTCTTC	CSAYRGPGDEQFF
many	TRBV7-7	TRBJ2-1	NA	TGTGCTAGCAGCCGCGGAGAGGGCCTCTCTAATGAGCAGTTCTTC	CASSRGEGLSNEQFF
many	TRBV6-2/TRBV6-3	TRBJ2-7	NA	TGTGCCAGCAGTTATCCCTCCTACGAGCAGTACTTC	CASSYPSYEQYF
NA	TRBV4-2	TRBJ2-2	NA	TGTGCCAGCAGCCAAAGCGGCGGGCTGTACACCGGGGAGCTGTTTTTT	CASSQSGGLYTGELFF
NA	TRBV7-7	TRBJ2-1	TRBD2	TGTGCCAGCAGCTTAGAAGTGGTGGGACTAGCGGTTTACAATGAGCAGTTCTTC	CASSLEVVGLAVYNEQFF
NA	TRBV5-1	TRBJ2-5	NA	TGCGCCAGCCAACTGGGTGTCGGACTTCAAGAGACCCAGTACTTC	CASQLGVGLQETQYF
few	TRBV15	TRBJ2-5	TRBD2	TGTGCCACCAGACCAAGCGGGAGGGGCCAAGAGACCCAGTACTTC	CATRPSGRGQETQYF
NA	TRBV11-3	TRBJ2-1	NA	TGTGCCAGCAGCTTATATGCTAGCGCCACGCCTGAGCAGTTCTTC	CASSLYASATPEQFF